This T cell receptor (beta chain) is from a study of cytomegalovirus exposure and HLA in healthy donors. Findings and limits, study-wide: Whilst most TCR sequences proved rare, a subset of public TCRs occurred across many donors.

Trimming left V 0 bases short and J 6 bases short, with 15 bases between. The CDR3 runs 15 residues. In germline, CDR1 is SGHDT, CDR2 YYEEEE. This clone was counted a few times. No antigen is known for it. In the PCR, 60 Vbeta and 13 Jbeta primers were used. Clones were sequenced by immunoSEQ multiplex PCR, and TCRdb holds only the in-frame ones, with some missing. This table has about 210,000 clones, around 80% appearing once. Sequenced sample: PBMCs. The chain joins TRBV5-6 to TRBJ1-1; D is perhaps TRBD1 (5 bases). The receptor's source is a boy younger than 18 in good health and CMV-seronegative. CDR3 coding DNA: TGTGCCAGCAGCTTGGACTTCCGCAGGGTGGCTGAAGCTTTCTTT. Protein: CASSLDFRRVAEAFF.